This passage covers 14 T cell receptor beta chains from one sample sequenced in a study of blood T cell repertoires in COVID-19. Libraries were prepared by immunoSEQ multiplex PCR; TCRdb keeps only in-frame clonotypes and omits some of them. The repertoire has some 240,000 clones, about 85% of them found once; the top ten carry approximately 6.6%. Sequenced input: PBMCs or T cells enriched from blood (not recorded which). The source is a woman in her 50s who had been exposed to COVID-19.

This chain connects TRBV6-6 to TRBJ2-5, with 8 bases lining up with TRBD2. The CDR3 runs to 13 residues. CDR1 and CDR2 (germline): MNHNY, SVGAGI (reference sequence). V lost 7 bases and J lost 3; bases outside the gene matches: 4. Written as DNA, the CDR3 is TGTGCCAGCACTGACGGGGGGGAAGAGACCCAGTACTTC. Translated, it gives CASTDGGEETQYF.

The chain links TRBV27 to TRBJ2-7, with 7 bases lining up with TRBD2. The germline gives CDR1 MNHEY, CDR2 SMNVEV (reference sequence). The ends lost 6 bases at V and 7 bases at J; junction bases unmatched: 3. CDR3 size: 11 residues. CDR3 nucleotide sequence: TGTGCCAGCAGGGACGGGGGGGAGCAGTACTTC. It specifies CASRDGGEQYF.

This chain links TRBV5-1 with TRBJ1-1; TRBD1 matches at 8 bases. This CDR3 is built from 16 residues. The J segment lost 7 bases and the V segment lost 3 bases, leaving 14 bases of the junction unmatched. Germline values: CDR1 SGHRS, CDR2 YFSETQ. CDR3 coding DNA: TGCGCCAGCAGCTGGGGAACAGGGGGAGAAGGGGGTGAAGCTTTCTTT. It yields the protein CASSWGTGGEGGEAFF.

The rearrangement uses TRBV6-5 and TRBJ2-1, with D maybe TRBD1 (6 bases). V was trimmed by 7 bases and J by 6 bases, leaving 7 bases between them. The CDR3 extends over 11 amino acids. CDR1 and CDR2 (germline): MNHEY, SVGAGI. CDR3 region: CASTGANEQFF. The CDR3 region has the DNA TGTGCCAGCACAGGGGCCAATGAGCAGTTCTTC.

This clone has just one count. The chain is built from TRBV30 and TRBJ2-1; possibly TRBD2 for D (7 bases). Per germline, CDR1 GTSNPN and CDR2 SVGIG (reference sequence). V lost 4 bases, J lost 2 bases, and 12 bases lay in between. This CDR3 comprises 14 residues. In DNA, the CDR3 is TGTGCCTGGACACGGGGGGCCGCCTACAATGAGCAGTTCTTC. This sequence encodes CAWTRGAAYNEQFF.

This chain connects TRBV12-3 or TRBV12-4 to TRBJ1-5; no definite D call. This CDR3 has 12 amino acids. V lost 6 bases to trimming and J lost 4 bases, with 7 bases between them. CDR3 nucleotides: TGTGCCAGCAGCCGCGGGAATCAGCCCCAGCATTTT. Protein product: CASSRGNQPQHF.

The chain is built from TRBV13 and TRBJ1-2; no firm D call. The ends were cut back, 0 bases at V and 8 bases at J, with 13 bases in the middle. The CDR3 contains 14 residues. The germline V gene encodes CDR1 PRHDT and CDR2 FYEKMQ (reference sequence). The CDR3 bases are TGTGCCAGCAGCTTAGGACGGGTGGGTAGCGGCTACACCTTC. This sequence encodes CASSLGRVGSGYTF.

This clone came up once. V is TRBV30 and J is TRBJ1-1; 8 bases are shared with TRBD1. This CDR3 is built from 14 residues. Germline values: CDR1 GTSNPN, CDR2 SVGIG (reference sequence). Losses at the gene ends were 0 bases for V and 5 bases for J; bases not matched to a gene: 5. DNA for the CDR3: TGTGCCTGGAGTGTACCAGGGGGCCGGACTGAAGCTTTCTTT. It translates to CAWSVPGGRTEAFF. The complete variable domain, with remaining parts taken from reference TRBV30 and TRBJ1-1, reads SQTIHQWPATLVQPVGSPLSLECTVEGTSNPNLYWYRQAAGRGLQLLFYSVGIGQISSEVPQNLSASRPQDRQFILSSKKLLLSDSGFYLCAWSVPGGRTEAFFGQGTRLTVV.

The chain joins TRBV9 to TRBJ2-1, with 7 bases matching TRBD1. This CDR3 has 14 residues. After removal of 3 bases from V and 8 bases from J, the junction contained 8 bases not matched to a gene. The germline CDR1 and CDR2 sequences are SGDLS and YYNGEE. This CDR3 reads CASSGGQRVDEQFF. CDR3 sequence (DNA): TGTGCCAGCAGCGGGGGACAGAGGGTCGATGAGCAGTTCTTC.

The J gene is TRBJ2-5, the V gene TRBV4-1, with D possibly matching TRBD1 (6 bases). Germline V gives CDR1 MGHRA, CDR2 YSYEKL. The CDR3 has 13 residues. Deletions cut 4 bases from V and 4 bases from J, with 10 bases between. The CDR3 region is CASSPRGPETQYF. CDR3 in DNA: TGCGCCAGCAGCCCCAGGGGTCCAGAGACCCAGTACTTC.

J is TRBJ2-5 and V is TRBV18; 7 bases agree with TRBD2. The CDR3 runs 13 residues. CDR1 is KGHSH and CDR2 is LQKENI in the germline V gene. V trimming: 4 bases; J trimming: 5 bases; junction bases outside the gene matches: 4. CDR3 amino acids: CASSLLTSETQYF. The CDR3 nucleotides are TGTGCCAGCTCACTGCTGACTAGCGAGACCCAGTACTTC.

This clone was detected once. This sequence joins TRBV5-1 and TRBJ1-1; 7 bases align to TRBD1. Germline trimming cut 3 bases from V and 5 bases from J; bases unmatched to any gene: 4. This CDR3 comprises 13 residues. CDR1 is SGHRS and CDR2 is YFSETQ in the germline V gene. The CDR3 nucleotides are TGCGCCAGCAGCTCCAGGGGGGCGACTGAAGCTTTCTTT. Translating gives CASSSRGATEAFF.

This chain uses TRBV12-2 with TRBJ2-1; the table gives TRBD1 as D, unverified against the DNA. TRBV12-2 is recorded as a pseudogene. The CDR3 is made up of 18 amino acids. The CDR3 bases are TGTGCAAGTCGCTTTCATACCCTCGACAGGGTGGCGGACAATGAGCAGTTCTTC. Translated: CASRFHTLDRVADNEQFF.

V is TRBV5-1 and J is TRBJ2-7; a possible D gene is TRBD1 (6 bases). The CDR3 sequence is 15 residues long. The V end lost 4 bases, the J end lost 7 bases, and 21 bases lay between the germline ends. Germline-derived CDR1 and CDR2 are SGHRS and YFSETQ. CDR3 protein: CASSTGTNTRGEQYF. The CDR3 DNA follows: TGCGCCAGCAGCACCGGGACAAACACTAGGGGGGAGCAGTACTTC.